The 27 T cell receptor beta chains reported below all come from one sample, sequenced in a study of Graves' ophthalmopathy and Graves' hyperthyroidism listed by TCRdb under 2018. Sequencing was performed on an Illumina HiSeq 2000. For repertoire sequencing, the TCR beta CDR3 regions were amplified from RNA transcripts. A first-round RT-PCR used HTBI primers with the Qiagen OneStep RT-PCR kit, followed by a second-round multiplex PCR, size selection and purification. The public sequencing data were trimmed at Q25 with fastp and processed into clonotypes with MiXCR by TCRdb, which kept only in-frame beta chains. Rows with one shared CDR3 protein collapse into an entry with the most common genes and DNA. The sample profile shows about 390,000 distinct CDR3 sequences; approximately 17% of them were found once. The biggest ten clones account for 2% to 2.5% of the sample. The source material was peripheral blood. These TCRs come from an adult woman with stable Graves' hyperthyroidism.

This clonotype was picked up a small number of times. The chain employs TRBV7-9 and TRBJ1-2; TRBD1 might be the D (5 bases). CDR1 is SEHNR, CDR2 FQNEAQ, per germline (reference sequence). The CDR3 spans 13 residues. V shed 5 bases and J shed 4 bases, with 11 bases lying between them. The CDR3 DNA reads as TGTGCCAGCAGCGAAGGGGCCGTCTATGGCTACACCTTC. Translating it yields CASSEGAVYGYTF. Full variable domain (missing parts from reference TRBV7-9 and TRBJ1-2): DTGVSQNPRHKITKRGQNVTFRCDPISEHNRLYWYRQTLGQGPEFLTYFQNEAQLEKSRLLSDRFSAERPKGSFSTLEIQRTEQGDSAMYLCASSEGAVYGYTFGSGTRLTVV.

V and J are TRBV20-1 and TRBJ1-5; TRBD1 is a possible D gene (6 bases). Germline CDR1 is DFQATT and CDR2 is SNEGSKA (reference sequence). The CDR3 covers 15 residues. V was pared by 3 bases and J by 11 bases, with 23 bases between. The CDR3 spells CSASARGPMRVTQHF. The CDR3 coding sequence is TGCAGTGCTAGTGCTCGGGGGCCCATGAGGGTCACCCAGCATTTT.

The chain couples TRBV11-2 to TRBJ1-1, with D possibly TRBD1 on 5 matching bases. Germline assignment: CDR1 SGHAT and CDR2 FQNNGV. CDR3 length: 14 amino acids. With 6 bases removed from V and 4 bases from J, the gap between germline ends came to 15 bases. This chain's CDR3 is CASRSAGLATEAFF. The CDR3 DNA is TGTGCCAGCAGGTCAGCAGGGCTAGCCACTGAAGCTTTCTTT. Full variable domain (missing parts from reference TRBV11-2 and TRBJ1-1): EAGVAQSPRYKIIEKRQSVAFWCNPISGHATLYWYQQILGQGPKLLIQFQNNGVVDDSQLPKDRFSAERLKGVDSTLKIQPAKLEDSAVYLCASRSAGLATEAFFGQGTRLTVV.

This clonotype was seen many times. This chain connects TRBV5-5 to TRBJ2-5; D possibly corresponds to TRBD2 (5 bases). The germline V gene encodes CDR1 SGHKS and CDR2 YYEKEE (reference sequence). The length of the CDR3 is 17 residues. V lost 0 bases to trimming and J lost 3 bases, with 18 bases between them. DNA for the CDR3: TGTGCCAGCAGCTTGGGAGGGAACCTAGTACTCAAAGAGACCCAGTACTTC. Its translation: CASSLGGNLVLKETQYF. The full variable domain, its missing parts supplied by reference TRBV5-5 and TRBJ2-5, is DAGVTQSPTHLIKTRGQQVTLRCSPISGHKSVSWYQQVLGQGPQFIFQYYEKEERGRGNFPDRFSARQFPNYSSELNVNALLLGDSALYLCASSLGGNLVLKETQYFGPGTRLLVL.

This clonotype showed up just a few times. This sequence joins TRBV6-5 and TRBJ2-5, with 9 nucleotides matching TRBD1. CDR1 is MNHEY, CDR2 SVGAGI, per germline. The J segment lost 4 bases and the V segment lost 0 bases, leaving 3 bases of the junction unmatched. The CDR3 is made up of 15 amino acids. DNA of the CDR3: TGTGCCAGCAGTTACTCTCACAGGGGGCGAGAGACCCAGTACTTC. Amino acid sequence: CASSYSHRGRETQYF.

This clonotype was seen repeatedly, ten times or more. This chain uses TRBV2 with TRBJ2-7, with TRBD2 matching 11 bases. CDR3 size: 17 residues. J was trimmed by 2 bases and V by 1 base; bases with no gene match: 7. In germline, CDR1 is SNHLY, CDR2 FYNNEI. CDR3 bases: TGTGCCAGCAGTGAAGGTCAGACTAGCGGGAAAACCTACGAGCAGTACTTC. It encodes CASSEGQTSGKTYEQYF. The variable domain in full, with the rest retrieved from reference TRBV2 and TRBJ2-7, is EPEVTQTPSHQVTQMGQEVILRCVPISNHLYFYWYRQILGQKVEFLVSFYNNEISEKSEIFDDQFSVERPDGSNFTLKIRSTKLEDSAMYFCASSEGQTSGKTYEQYFGPGTRLTVT.

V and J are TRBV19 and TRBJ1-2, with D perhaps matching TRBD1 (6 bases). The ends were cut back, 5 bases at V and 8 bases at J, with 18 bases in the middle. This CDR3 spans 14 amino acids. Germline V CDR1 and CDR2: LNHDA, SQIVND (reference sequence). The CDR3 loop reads CASSPRRGAGGYTF. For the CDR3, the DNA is TGTGCCAGTAGTCCTCGACGGGGGGCTGGCGGCTACACCTTC.

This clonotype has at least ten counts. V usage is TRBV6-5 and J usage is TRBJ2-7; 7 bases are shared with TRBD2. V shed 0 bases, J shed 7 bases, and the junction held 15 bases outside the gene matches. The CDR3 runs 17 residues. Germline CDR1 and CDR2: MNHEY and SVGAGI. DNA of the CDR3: TGTGCCAGCAGTTACTCACCGATTGGGGGGGAGGTGAGAGAGCAGTACTTC. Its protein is CASSYSPIGGEVREQYF.

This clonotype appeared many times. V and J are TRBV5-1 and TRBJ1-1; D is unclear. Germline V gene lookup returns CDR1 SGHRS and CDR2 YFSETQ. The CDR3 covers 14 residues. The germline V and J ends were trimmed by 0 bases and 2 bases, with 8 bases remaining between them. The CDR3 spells CASSLEPDNTEAFF. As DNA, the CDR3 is TGCGCCAGCAGCTTGGAGCCAGATAACACTGAAGCTTTCTTT.

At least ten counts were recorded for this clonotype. The DNA for the CDR3 is TGTGCCAGCAGACCCTCAGGAGTCTATGGCTACACCTTC. Protein sequence: CASRPSGVYGYTF. This chain uses TRBV28 with TRBJ1-2, with D hard to call. V shed 6 bases and J shed 4 bases, with 12 bases lying between them. CDR3 length: 13 residues. Per germline, CDR1 MDHEN and CDR2 SYDVKM.

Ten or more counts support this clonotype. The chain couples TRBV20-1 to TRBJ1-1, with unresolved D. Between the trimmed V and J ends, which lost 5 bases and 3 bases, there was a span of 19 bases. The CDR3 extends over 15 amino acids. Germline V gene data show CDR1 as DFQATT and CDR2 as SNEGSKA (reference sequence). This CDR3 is CSAPPPRGPDTEAFF. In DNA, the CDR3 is TGCAGTGCTCCCCCCCCACGCGGTCCGGACACTGAAGCTTTCTTT.

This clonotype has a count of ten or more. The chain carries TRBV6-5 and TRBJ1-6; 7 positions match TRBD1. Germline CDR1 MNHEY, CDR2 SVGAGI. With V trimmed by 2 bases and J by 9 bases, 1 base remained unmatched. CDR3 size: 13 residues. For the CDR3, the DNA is TGTGCCAGCAGTTACGACAGGGTTTCACCCCTCCACTTT. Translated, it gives CASSYDRVSPLHF.

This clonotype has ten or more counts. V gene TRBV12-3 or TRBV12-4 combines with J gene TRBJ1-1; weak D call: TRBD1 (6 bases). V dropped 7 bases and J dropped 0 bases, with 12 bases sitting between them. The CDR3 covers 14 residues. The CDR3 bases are TGTGCCAGCACCTTGGGGGGGCTGAACACTGAAGCTTTCTTT. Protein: CASTLGGLNTEAFF.

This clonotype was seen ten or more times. For the CDR3, the DNA is TGTGCCAGCAGTTTAGGCAGGGGGATCTCCTACGAGCAGTACTTC. The encoded protein is CASSLGRGISYEQYF. This chain connects TRBV28 to TRBJ2-7, with TRBD1 matching over 7 bases. Germline assignment: CDR1 MDHEN and CDR2 SYDVKM. With V trimmed by 2 bases and J by 0 bases, 4 bases remained unmatched. The CDR3 is made up of 15 amino acids.

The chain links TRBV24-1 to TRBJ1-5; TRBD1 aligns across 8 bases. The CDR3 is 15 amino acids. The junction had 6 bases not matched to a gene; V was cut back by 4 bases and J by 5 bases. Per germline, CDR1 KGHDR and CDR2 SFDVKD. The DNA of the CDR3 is TGTGCCACCAGTGACCCCGGGACAGGACATCAGCCCCAGCATTTT. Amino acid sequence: CATSDPGTGHQPQHF.

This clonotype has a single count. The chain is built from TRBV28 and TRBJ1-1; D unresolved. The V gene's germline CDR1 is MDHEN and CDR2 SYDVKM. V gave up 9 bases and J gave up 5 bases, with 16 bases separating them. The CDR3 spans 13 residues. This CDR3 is CASRVPRRTEAFF. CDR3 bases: TGTGCCAGTAGGGTTCCAAGGCGGACTGAAGCTTTCTTT.

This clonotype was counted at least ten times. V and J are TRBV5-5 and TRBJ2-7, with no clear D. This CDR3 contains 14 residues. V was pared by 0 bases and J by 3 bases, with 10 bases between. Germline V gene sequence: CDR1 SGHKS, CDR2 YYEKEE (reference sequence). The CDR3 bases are TGTGCCAGCAGCTTGGGACGGCAGAACTACGAGCAGTACTTC. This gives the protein CASSLGRQNYEQYF.

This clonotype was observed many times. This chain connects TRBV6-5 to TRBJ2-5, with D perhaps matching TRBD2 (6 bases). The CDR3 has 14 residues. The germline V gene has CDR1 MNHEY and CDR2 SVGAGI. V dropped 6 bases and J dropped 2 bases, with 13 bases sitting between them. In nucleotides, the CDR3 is TGTGCCAGCAGGCGCGGAGGGAAACAAGAGACCCAGTACTTC. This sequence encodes CASRRGGKQETQYF.

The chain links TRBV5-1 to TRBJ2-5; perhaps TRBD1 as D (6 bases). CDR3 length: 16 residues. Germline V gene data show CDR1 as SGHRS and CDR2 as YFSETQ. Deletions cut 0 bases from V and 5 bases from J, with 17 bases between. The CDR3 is CASSLAITGFGETQYF. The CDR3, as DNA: TGCGCCAGCAGCTTGGCTATTACAGGGTTTGGGGAGACCCAGTACTTC.

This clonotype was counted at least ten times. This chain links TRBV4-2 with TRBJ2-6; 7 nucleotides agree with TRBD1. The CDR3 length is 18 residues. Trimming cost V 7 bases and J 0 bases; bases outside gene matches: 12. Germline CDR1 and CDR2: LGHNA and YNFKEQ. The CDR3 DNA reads TGTGCCAGCATTTCGGCGGACAGGATCACCTCTGGGGCCAACGTCCTGACTTTC. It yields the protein CASISADRITSGANVLTF.

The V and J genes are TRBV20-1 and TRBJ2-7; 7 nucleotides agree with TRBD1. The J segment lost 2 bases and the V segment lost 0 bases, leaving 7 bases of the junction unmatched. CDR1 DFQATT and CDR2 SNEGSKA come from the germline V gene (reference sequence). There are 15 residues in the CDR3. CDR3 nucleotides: TGCAGTGCTAGAGACACAGGGGCCGACGCCTACGAGCAGTACTTC. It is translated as CSARDTGADAYEQYF.

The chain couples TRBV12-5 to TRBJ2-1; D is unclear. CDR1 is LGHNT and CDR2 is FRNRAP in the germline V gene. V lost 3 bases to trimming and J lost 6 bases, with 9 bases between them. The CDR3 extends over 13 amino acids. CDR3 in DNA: TGTGCTAGTGGTTTTTTTGACGTCAATGAGCAGTTCTTC. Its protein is CASGFFDVNEQFF.

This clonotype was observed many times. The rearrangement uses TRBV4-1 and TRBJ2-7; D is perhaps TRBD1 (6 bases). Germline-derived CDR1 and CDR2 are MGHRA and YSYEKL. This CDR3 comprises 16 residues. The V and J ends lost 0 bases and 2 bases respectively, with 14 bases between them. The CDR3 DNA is TGCGCCAGCAGCCAAGAAGGCCCGACAGGACCCTACGAGCAGTACTTC. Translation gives CASSQEGPTGPYEQYF.

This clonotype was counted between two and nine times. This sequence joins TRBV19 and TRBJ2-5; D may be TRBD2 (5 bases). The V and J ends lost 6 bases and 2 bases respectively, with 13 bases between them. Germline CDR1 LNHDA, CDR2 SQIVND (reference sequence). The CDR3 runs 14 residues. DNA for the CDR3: TGTGCCAGTAGGGACTCCGTGAAACAAGAGACCCAGTACTTC. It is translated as CASRDSVKQETQYF.

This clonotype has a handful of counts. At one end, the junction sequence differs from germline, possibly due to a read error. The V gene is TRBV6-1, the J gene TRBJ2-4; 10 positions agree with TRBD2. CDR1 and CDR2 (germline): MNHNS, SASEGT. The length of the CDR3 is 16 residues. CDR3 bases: TGTGCCAGCAGGACCCTAGCGGGAGTTGCCAAAAACATTAAGTACTTC. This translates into CASRTLAGVAKNIKYF.

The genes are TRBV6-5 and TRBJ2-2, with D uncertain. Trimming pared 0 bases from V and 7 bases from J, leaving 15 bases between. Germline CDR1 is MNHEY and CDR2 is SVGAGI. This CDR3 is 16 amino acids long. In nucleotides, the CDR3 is TGTGCCAGCAGTTACTCGAAACATCTGGGGATCGGGGAGCTGTTTTTT. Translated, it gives CASSYSKHLGIGELFF.

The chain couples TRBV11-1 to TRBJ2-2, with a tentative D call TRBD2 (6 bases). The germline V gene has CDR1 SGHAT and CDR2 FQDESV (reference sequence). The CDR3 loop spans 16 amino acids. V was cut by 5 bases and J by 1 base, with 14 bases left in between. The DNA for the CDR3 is TGTGCCAGCAGCCCCCTCCCCGGGAGGAACACCGGGGAGCTGTTTTTT. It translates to CASSPLPGRNTGELFF.